The 2 T cell receptor beta chains listed next were all sequenced from one sample in a study of blood T cell repertoires in COVID-19. Generated by immunoSEQ multiplex PCR, the TCRdb table keeps only in-frame clones and is missing some. In the table there are roughly 400,000 clones, roughly 88% of which are singletons. Sequences were obtained from PBMCs or T cells enriched from blood (not recorded which). The source of these receptors is a woman aged 18-29 years who had been exposed to COVID-19.

The chain joins TRBV18 to TRBJ2-1, with 9 bases fitting TRBD1. This CDR3 comprises 12 residues. The germline V gene has CDR1 KGHSH and CDR2 LQKENI. V shed 5 bases, J shed 15 bases, and the junction held 8 bases outside the gene matches. CDR3 protein: CASSSSDRGLFF. The CDR3, as DNA: TGTGCCAGCTCATCTTCGGACAGGGGCCTGTTCTTC.

The chain carries TRBV4-1 and TRBJ1-2; no firm D call. The germline gives CDR1 MGHRA, CDR2 YSYEKL. Deletions cut 0 bases from V and 6 bases from J, with 14 bases between. This CDR3 is built from 15 residues. The CDR3 loop reads CASSQDLIGGNGYTF. The CDR3 DNA reads TGCGCCAGCAGCCAAGATCTAATAGGAGGGAATGGCTACACCTTC.